The rows below give T cell receptor beta chains drawn from one sample of a study of shared clonotypes between healthy human individuals. Only in-frame clones appear in the TCRdb table, and some are missing; sequencing was by immunoSEQ multiplex PCR. The table has about 2.4 million clones, 90% to 95% seen once. Sequencing input: naive CD4+ T cells from PBMCs. The receptors were sampled from a young man in good health. Some clones in this sample may be carry-over from other donors' samples. Each CDR3 is given with its conserved first and last residue.

v_call,j_call,cdr3_aa
TRBV5-6,TRBJ1-3,CASRGTGVGNTIYF
TRBV4-1,TRBJ2-1,CASSPIRDPRRQFF
TRBV4-1,TRBJ2-3,CASSQEGYVPQPVDTQYF
TRBV2,TRBJ2-7,CASSPGSHKYEQYF
TRBV28,TRBJ2-1,CASNGGRAQNEQFF
TRBV6-6,TRBJ1-5,CASSYGSRWSNQPQHF
TRBV28,TRBJ1-1,CASSFPGPLNTEAFF
TRBV30,TRBJ1-3,CAWDRVLAGNTIYF
TRBV19,TRBJ2-1,CASSIAGLAGGPEQFF
TRBV28,TRBJ2-5,CASRDGEETQYF
TRBV4-1,TRBJ2-7,CASSQGKAAGKYEQYF
TRBV9,TRBJ2-5,CASSVARAQATQYF
TRBV6-5,TRBJ1-4,CASTQGGRSEKLFF
TRBV5-1,TRBJ1-1,CASSSNMNTEAFF
TRBV25-1,TRBJ2-7,CASSRGGQQEQYF
TRBV7-3,TRBJ2-5,CASSLGRGAGGLETQYF
TRBV18,TRBJ2-5,CASSPPGETQYF
TRBV18,TRBJ1-1,CASSALQGTPEAFF
TRBV4-3,TRBJ2-5,CASSYTGGGETQYF
TRBV19,TRBJ2-1,CASSIEGAGGFNEQFF
TRBV19,TRBJ2-1,CASSIGSTSGSYNEQFF
TRBV11-2,TRBJ2-5,CASSLIGWTRSETQYF
TRBV5-4,TRBJ1-4,CASSSGRLGEKLFF
TRBV25-1,TRBJ1-2,CASSVTERGYGYTF
TRBV6-5,TRBJ1-1,CASSYRQLAEAFF
TRBV28,TRBJ1-4,CASRDLGGTNEKLFF
TRBV15,TRBJ2-7,CATSLGGQGREQYF
TRBV7-3,TRBJ2-1,CASSPGYGYNEQFF
TRBV29-1,TRBJ1-2,CSVEPTGKGPGYTF
TRBV5-1,TRBJ1-1,CASSRVEGEEAFF
TRBV4-3,TRBJ2-2,CASSPDPYTGELFF
TRBV7-8,TRBJ2-1,CASSPTSGRGNNEQFF
TRBV27,TRBJ2-7,CASSDAGGYPGEQYF
TRBV19,TRBJ1-5,CAGTRGETPLVSNQPQHF
TRBV6-1,TRBJ2-1,CASRAGLFYNEQFF
TRBV20-1,TRBJ2-5,CSVTVQETQYF
TRBV27,TRBJ2-7,CASSADGPSSYEQYF
TRBV5-6,TRBJ1-2,CASSLGQGNYGYTF
TRBV2,TRBJ1-1,CASSTGRSTEAFF
TRBV6-5,TRBJ2-5,CASSGGALGETQYF
TRBV11-2,TRBJ2-7,CASSLSSGGGYEQYF
TRBV28,TRBJ2-1,CASSLLSGEAREQFF
TRBV19,TRBJ1-5,CATNDRGLGNQPQHF
TRBV27,TRBJ2-1,CATMNWVTSGNEQFF
TRBV6-1,TRBJ2-3,CASGRGGRSTDTQYF